This T cell receptor (beta chain) came from a study of cytomegalovirus exposure and HLA in healthy donors. PCR involved 60 Vbeta and 13 Jbeta primers. Using immunoSEQ multiplex PCR, the repertoire was profiled, and TCRdb retains in-frame clones only, with some absent. The sample carries approximately 88,000 clones, approximately 80% recorded once. Nominally healthy donors were sampled, though unrecorded immune exposures were likely. Study-level points and caveats: The classifier was said to identify cytomegalovirus status with high specificity and sensitivity.

About this clone itself: The antigen remains undetermined.

The sequence came from a man aged 25 to 40 in good health and CMV-seropositive. The sample taken for sequencing was PBMCs.

The CDR3 coding sequence is TGTGCCAGCAGCCAATTGCGGCGGCTGAGGACTGAAGCTTTCTTT. Translating gives CASSQLRRLRTEAFF. This rearrangement joins TRBV16 to TRBJ1-1; D is unclear. This CDR3 has 15 residues. The germline CDR1 and CDR2 sequences are KGHSY and FQNENV. Trimming pared 1 base from V and 5 bases from J, leaving 14 bases between.